This record covers a single T cell receptor beta chain. The junction had 5 bases not matched to a gene; V was cut back by 0 bases and J by 9 bases. Germline-derived CDR1 and CDR2 are SGDLS and YYNGEE. The CDR3 length is 14 residues. The data are from a study of T cell changes during pregnancy in multiple sclerosis. The method was immunoSEQ multiplex PCR; TCRdb's version includes in-frame clones alone and lacks a portion of them. The table has roughly 57,000 clones, roughly nine tenths seen once. The input for sequencing was CD8+ T cells from peripheral blood mononuclear cells, taken before pregnancy. The gene calls are TRBV9 and TRBJ2-1, with 8 bases aligning to TRBD2. The receptor's source is a female donor with multiple sclerosis, enrolled in a pregnancy study. The CDR3 is CASSVDGGAGEQFF. In nucleotides, the CDR3 is TGTGCCAGCAGCGTAGACGGGGGGGCGGGTGAGCAGTTCTTC. The full variable domain, rest sourced from reference TRBV9 and TRBJ2-1, is DSGVTQTPKHLITATGQRVTLRCSPRSGDLSVYWYQQSLDQGLQFLIQYYNGEERAKGNILERFSAQQFPDLHSELNLSSLELGDSALYFCASSVDGGAGEQFFGPGTRLTVL.